This T cell receptor beta chain was profiled in a study of T cell responses to AZD1222 COVID-19 vaccine. General observations from the study: Spike-specific TCR breadth and depth went up after people got two AZD1222 doses.

The table came from immunoSEQ multiplex PCR; TCRdb's copy has only in-frame clones and leaves some out. Of about 110,000 clones in the sample, roughly 93% were seen once. This clone is labeled as medium-sized. Its cognate antigen is unknown. Germline CDR1 and CDR2: LNHDA and SQIVND (reference sequence). This CDR3 spans 14 amino acids. The source material was peripheral blood, sampled 28 days after the second AZD1222 dose. J is TRBJ2-7 and V is TRBV19; 14 nucleotides agree with TRBD2. The TCR comes from an adult who received the AZD1222 COVID-19 vaccine. The CDR3 region is CSSGLAGVLDEQYF. Here the CDR3 DNA reads TGTTCCTCGGGACTAGCGGGAGTACTTGACGAGCAGTACTTC.